This TCR beta chain was documented in a study of beta chain features in type 1 diabetes (dated by TCRdb to the late 2010s). The study in broad terms: Patients and healthy donors did not differ in mean age, gender distribution, total cell number or subset yield. A total of roughly 98,000,000 sorted cells were examined across all samples, and RNA yield correlated strongly with the number of cells per subset. In the study, recently diagnosed type 1 diabetes patients and matched healthy donors were compared on the TCRB repertoires of their sorted circulating CD4+ T cell subsets. Naive and central memory subsets were obtained from all 30 or so donors, but regulatory and stem cell-like memory subsets were isolated from only 8 patients and roughly eight healthy donors.

Including cysteine and phenylalanine, the CDR3 has 16 amino acids. The DNA shown is the 48-base CDR3, in frame from base 1. According to the germline V gene, CDR1 reads LGHNA and CDR2 reads YNFKEQ. V trim: 0 bases; J trim: 4 bases; unmatched bases: 2. The full study reports these points: A moderate but significant shortening of TCRB CDR3 length was observed in type 1 diabetes patients in all four CD4+ subsets. Because the HLA sub-analyses included only small numbers of individuals, any influence of HLA type on TCRB rearrangement was left unresolved. Because cDNA was sequenced instead of genomic DNA, highly expressing activated cells could be over-represented, though the groups showed no difference in activation or CD3 levels. PCR might favor shorter templates, but patient and control samples were amplified and corrected together, so any skew would affect both groups equally. At VDJ recombination sites, patients with type 1 diabetes made fewer insertions and deleted more nucleotides, a pattern implying thymic rearrangement abnormalities. Naive, central memory and regulatory TCRB repertoires appeared to be more similar among patients than among healthy donors.

As for this clone: It has no known antigen specificity. No much larger clone exists at a distance of one base, and base qualities are not known.

Each donor gave one peripheral blood draw, averaging roughly 100 mL, which was collected into heparinised tubes. A BD FACSAria II was used to sort naive, central memory, regulatory and stem cell-like memory CD4+ T cells with a panel that included CD45RO, CCR7, CD25, CD127, CD95 and CD27. All sorted populations exceeded 95% purity. Right away, PBMCs were isolated by Lymphoprep density gradient centrifugation and were stained directly, with no culture step. Samples were stained and sorted in pairs, with one healthy donor and one patient per experiment, so that batch effects were minimized. The entire isolated RNA was reverse transcribed using the High Capacity cDNA Reverse Transcription Kit, and thus expressed TCRB transcripts were sequenced. Deep immunoSEQ sequencing was performed on naive, central memory and regulatory T cell samples, with an average of around 3.5 million total reads per sample. Sorted cells were lysed in RLT buffer, and RNA was extracted using DNase-treated RNeasy Micro or Mini kits according to cell number. Each cell subset was processed separately to prevent cross-contamination, with patient and healthy donor samples processed together. TCRB sequences were amplified from cDNA with the immunoSEQ multiplex PCR, producing 87-bp fragments spanning the CDR3 region. Sequencing of the amplicons was performed on the Illumina HiSeq platform. The authors' pipeline ran thus. Synthetic template baselines were used to correct PCR bias computationally, reads within Hamming distance 2 were collapsed together, and singletons that could not be merged were discarded. Reads were aligned against IMGT so that V, D and J genes, CDR3 length and insertions or deletions at six rearrangement sites could be assigned. Within each subset, clonotype counts were normalized to sorted cell number, after which true diversity and Gini coefficients were computed with the tcR R package. The overlap coefficient, calculated on TCRB nucleotide sequences, was used to measure repertoire sharing. Here the immuneACCESS table is served through TCRdb, limited to in-frame sequences with V and J called. Missing clones are a known gap in these copies; in checked studies unresolved V genes cover under half, and the rest lacks a known reason. D and trimming were read from the DNA, whereas the V and J calls and clone size are those reported in that table. Across this sample there are approximately 160,000 clones, with just over 9% seen only once. In total, the top ten clones hold less than 3% of the sample.

The source material was central memory CD4+ T cells from blood. This TCR was recovered from a woman under 30 in good health. The V and J segments used are TRBV4-2 and TRBJ2-1, with 11 junctional bases fitting TRBD1. The sequenced DNA: TGTGCCAGCAGCCAAGAAGGGACAGGGGGTTACAATGAGCAGTTCTTC. This encodes CASSQEGTGGYNEQFF.